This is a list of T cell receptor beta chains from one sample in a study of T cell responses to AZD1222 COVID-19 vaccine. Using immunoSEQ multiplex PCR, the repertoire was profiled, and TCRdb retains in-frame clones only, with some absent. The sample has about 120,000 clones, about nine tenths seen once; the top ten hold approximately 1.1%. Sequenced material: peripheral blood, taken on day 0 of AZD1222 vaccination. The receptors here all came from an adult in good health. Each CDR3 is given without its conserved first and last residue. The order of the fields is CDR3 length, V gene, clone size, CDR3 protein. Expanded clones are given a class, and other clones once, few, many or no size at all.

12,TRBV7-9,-,AARDNALADTQY
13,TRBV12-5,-,ASGIGTGVNTEAF
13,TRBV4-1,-,ASSQVQPSTDTQY
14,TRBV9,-,ASSAHTGTENYEQY
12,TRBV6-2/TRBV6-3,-,ASSFGWSGTEAF
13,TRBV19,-,ASSITVVVREKLF
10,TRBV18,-,ASSPAVGEAF
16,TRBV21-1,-,ASSPVWETGQGNTEAF
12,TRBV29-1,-,SVDAGTANYEQY
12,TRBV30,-,AWSRGGTSYEQY
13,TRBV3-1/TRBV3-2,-,ASSQGAGGYYEQY
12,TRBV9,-,ASSAAEGSYGYT
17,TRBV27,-,ASSLSNRVRDRGYNEQF
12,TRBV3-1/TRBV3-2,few,ASSQGGVNYGYT
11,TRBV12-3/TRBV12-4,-,ASSRSGTYGYT
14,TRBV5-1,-,ASSPGPESSGNTIY
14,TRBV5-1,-,ASSLNGESSYNEQF
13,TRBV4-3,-,ASSQSFAATYEQY
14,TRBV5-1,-,ASSFELAGRVDEQF
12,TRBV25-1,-,ASSEGNSYNEQF
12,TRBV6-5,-,ASNSLSGYYGYT
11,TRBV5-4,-,ASSLGQGAGYT
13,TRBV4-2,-,ASSPYQGLSYEQY
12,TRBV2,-,ASSKQGSSYEQY
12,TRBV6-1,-,ASSEVRQGGGYT
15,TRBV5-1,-,ASSRGQGMSAAYEQY
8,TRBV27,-,ASGWAEQY
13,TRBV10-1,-,ASSRLQRGVEEQF
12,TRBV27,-,ASSSGQGTYEQY
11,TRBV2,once,ASKERLNQPQH
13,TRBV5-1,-,ASSSGQGNNSPLH
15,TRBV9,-,ASSVGTSGANTGELF
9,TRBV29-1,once,SGEGAREQF
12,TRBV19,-,ASGTGPFNTEAF
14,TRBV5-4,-,ASSSRTQASYNEQF
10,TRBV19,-,ASRGGNQPQH
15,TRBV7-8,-,ASSFSSSGGATGELF
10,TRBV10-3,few,AISESLGQGS
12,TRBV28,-,ASSLADRDNEQF
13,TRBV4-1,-,ASSHSTGAVDEQY
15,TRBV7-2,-,ASSSRGGSGTGETQY
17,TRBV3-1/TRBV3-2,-,ASSQRIVAGGLWQETQY